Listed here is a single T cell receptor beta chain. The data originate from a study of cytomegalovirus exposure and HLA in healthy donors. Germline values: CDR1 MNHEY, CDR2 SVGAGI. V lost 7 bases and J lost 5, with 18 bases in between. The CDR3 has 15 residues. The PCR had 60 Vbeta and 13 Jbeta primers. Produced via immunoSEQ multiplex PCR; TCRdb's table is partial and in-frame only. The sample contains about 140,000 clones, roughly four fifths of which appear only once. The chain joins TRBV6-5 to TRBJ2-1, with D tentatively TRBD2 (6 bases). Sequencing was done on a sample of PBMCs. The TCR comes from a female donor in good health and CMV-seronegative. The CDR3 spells CASTDWGTLNNEQFF. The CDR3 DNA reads TGTGCCAGCACTGACTGGGGGACTCTCAACAATGAGCAGTTCTTC.